The 2 T cell receptor beta chains listed next were all sequenced from one sample in a study of T cell changes during pregnancy in multiple sclerosis. Produced via immunoSEQ multiplex PCR; TCRdb's table is partial and in-frame only. The repertoire has about 19,000 clones, approximately 88% of them found once; the top ten carry roughly 5.1%. This specimen consisted of CD8+ T cells from peripheral blood mononuclear cells, obtained after pregnancy. The receptor source for this set is a female donor in good health, enrolled as a control in a pregnancy study.

The V call is TRBV4-1, the J call TRBJ1-1; TRBD1 aligns across 7 bases. Germline V gene sequence: CDR1 MGHRA, CDR2 YSYEKL. V lost 5 bases and J lost 3; bases outside the gene matches: 3. The CDR3 has 13 residues. The CDR3 DNA sequence: TGCGCCAGCAGCTCCAGGGGGTACACTGAAGCTTTCTTT. This encodes CASSSRGYTEAFF.

In DNA, the CDR3 is TGCGCCAGCAGCCAAGTCAACAGGGTGAACACTGAAGCTTTCTTT. Translation: CASSQVNRVNTEAFF. The chain joins TRBV4-3 to TRBJ1-1, with D perhaps TRBD1 (6 bases). Deletions cut 1 base from V and 0 bases from J, with 9 bases between. The CDR3 contains 15 residues. From germline, CDR1 is LGHNA and CDR2 YSLEER.